The following is a T cell receptor (beta chain) sequence with its context. The target antigen is unknown. RNA transcripts yielded amplified TCR beta CDR3 regions. An initial RT-PCR round employing HTBI primers preceded a second-round multiplex PCR. TCRdb used MiXCR to reprocess the multiplex PCR reads, holding one entry per CDR3 protein. The top ten hold roughly an eighth of the sample, which has 350,000 or so distinct CDR3 sequences, about 17% seen once. The data derive from a study of Graves' ophthalmopathy and Graves' hyperthyroidism. Study-wide results and caveats: Among thyroid clonotypes expanded above 0.001 frequency, most also appeared in blood. Distinction of ophthalmopathy from stable hyperthyroidism by a 13-signature model reached 85% to 90% sensitivity and approximately 81% specificity.

This CDR3 comprises 17 residues. Trimming took off 6 bases at V and 4 bases at J, with 24 bases between the two ends. The germline CDR1 and CDR2 sequences are MNHEY and SMNVEV (reference sequence). The chain uses TRBV27 and TRBJ1-1; D perhaps matches TRBD1 (5 bases). The sequenced sample consisted of peripheral blood. The source of this sequence is an adult man with Graves' ophthalmopathy. The CDR3 sequence is CASSPSTGGSWGTEAFF. The CDR3 region has the DNA TGTGCCAGCAGCCCTAGCACCGGGGGTTCCTGGGGCACTGAAGCTTTCTTT.